This entry features one T cell receptor (beta chain) sequence. Its target is not known. This sample is part of a study of cytomegalovirus exposure and HLA in healthy donors. PCR involved 60 Vbeta and 13 Jbeta primers. Data came from immunoSEQ multiplex PCR; TCRdb stores just in-frame clones and leaves some out. The top ten clones hold about 1% of a sample with roughly 200,000 clones, about 89% of them seen once. The V end was cut by 0 bases, the J end by 4 bases, with 8 bases between. This CDR3 spans 14 amino acids. Germline-derived CDR1 and CDR2 are SGHRS and YFSETQ. Whole-study findings and limits: One variant, a missense change in DCLRE1C, was linked in a later analysis to TCR beta V- and J-gene trimming. A later analysis by the authors found several of the most significant clusters apparently linked to common viral pathogens.

The sample comprised PBMCs. The clonotype originates from a young woman in good health and CMV-seronegative. The V call is TRBV5-1, the J call TRBJ1-3; D not resolved. CDR3 protein: CASSLAGNGNTIYF. The CDR3 bases are TGCGCCAGCAGCTTGGCAGGTAACGGAAACACCATATATTTT.